Listed below are T cell receptor beta chains from one sample, sequenced in a study of multiple sclerosis patients with progressive multifocal leukoencephalopathy. Sequenced by immunoSEQ multiplex PCR; TCRdb stores in-frame clones only, minus some. Of around 30,000 clones listed, about 90% are singletons. The material was PBMCs, obtained from a patient treated with natalizumab. The origin of the receptors is a human donor with multiple sclerosis. Both conserved end residues are part of each CDR3. D genes are given only for firm matches. Not all rows give a size; the values are once, few, many and, for expanded clones, a class.

TRBJ2-7 TRBD2 TRBV29-1 NA CSVEEAGGYEQYF TGCAGCGTTGAGGAGGCGGGGGGCTACGAGCAGTACTTC
TRBJ2-7 NA TRBV19 NA CASSMAGSYEQYF TGTGCCAGTAGTATGGCAGGCTCCTACGAGCAGTACTTC
TRBJ1-6 NA TRBV2 NA CASSGANRQLPLHF TGTGCCAGCAGTGGGGCGAACCGTCAATTACCCCTCCACTTT
TRBJ2-7 NA TRBV30 NA CAWSGLGVVWGQYF TGTGCCTGGAGTGGGCTAGGAGTAGTGTGGGGGCAGTACTTC
TRBJ1-1 NA TRBV11-2 NA CASSLYSEAFF TGTGCCAGCAGCTTATACAGCGAAGCTTTCTTT
TRBJ1-6 TRBD1 TRBV6-6 NA CASSSRQGGSPLHF TGTGCCAGCAGTTCCCGACAGGGGGGTTCACCCCTCCACTTT
TRBJ1-2 NA TRBV5-6 NA CASGGTTYTYGYTF TGTGCCAGCGGGGGGACTACTTACACCTATGGCTACACCTTC
TRBJ1-4 TRBD1 TRBV25-1 NA CASRDRGEKLFF TGTGCCAGCCGGGACAGGGGAGAAAAACTGTTTTTT
TRBJ1-2 NA TRBV7-9 NA CASSHDKGTNYGYTF TGTGCCAGCAGCCATGACAAGGGGACTAACTATGGCTACACCTTC
TRBJ2-3 NA TRBV9 NA CASSVGRGGTDTQYF TGTGCCAGCAGCGTAGGTAGGGGTGGCACAGATACGCAGTATTTT
TRBJ2-1 NA TRBV19 NA CASSIVAAAAGNEQFF TGTGCCAGTAGTATCGTGGCGGCCGCCGCTGGCAATGAGCAGTTCTTC
TRBJ2-7 NA TRBV12-2 once CASRWRECDEQYF TGTGCAAGTCGCTGGCGGGAGTGCGACGAGCAGTACTTC
TRBJ1-3 NA TRBV14 NA CASSRQWNSGNTIYF TGTGCCAGCAGCCGACAGTGGAACTCTGGAAACACCATATATTTT
TRBJ2-5 NA TRBV7-7 NA CASSQGTVQETQYF TGTGCTAGCAGCCAGGGGACGGTACAAGAGACCCAGTACTTC
TRBJ2-7 NA TRBV29-1 NA CSVEAPRQGEQYF TGCAGCGTTGAAGCACCCCGGCAGGGCGAGCAGTACTTC
TRBJ2-1 NA TRBV4-2 NA CASSQDRSGGEQFF TGTGCCAGCAGCCAAGACCGGAGTGGCGGTGAGCAGTTCTTC
TRBJ2-7 NA TRBV18 once CASSLGGEQYF TGTGCCAGCTCACTGGGGGGCGAGCAGTACTTC
TRBJ2-1 TRBD2 TRBV7-3 NA CASSLTGLDNNEQFF TGTGCCAGCAGCTTAACTGGACTAGACAACAATGAGCAGTTCTTC
TRBJ2-1 NA TRBV28 NA CASSPRDEQFF TGTGCCAGCAGCCCCCGAGATGAGCAGTTCTTC
TRBJ1-1 NA TRBV7-9 NA CASSLGSVMRTEAFF TGTGCCAGCAGCTTAGGCTCCGTGATGAGAACTGAAGCTTTCTTT
TRBJ2-1 TRBD2 TRBV10-1 NA CASSEGAGVGGSYNEQFF TGCGCCAGCAGTGAGGGCGCGGGAGTAGGTGGGTCCTACAATGAGCAGTTCTTC
TRBJ2-7 TRBD2 TRBV5-6 NA CASSSIGTSGKYEQYF TGTGCCAGCAGCTCGATTGGGACTAGCGGGAAGTACGAGCAGTACTTC
TRBJ2-7 NA TRBV4-3 once CASSQEPRGTYEQYF TGCGCCAGCAGCCAAGAACCCAGGGGTACCTACGAGCAGTACTTC
TRBJ2-1 NA TRBV14 NA CASSQGSRRHEQFF TGTGCCAGCAGCCAAGGAAGCAGGCGGCATGAGCAGTTCTTC
TRBJ1-1 NA TRBV5-1 NA CASSLRAMNTEAFF TGCGCCAGCAGCTTAAGGGCGATGAACACTGAAGCTTTCTTT
TRBJ1-5 TRBD1 TRBV28 NA CASRDRQGLGQPQHF TGTGCCAGCAGGGATCGACAGGGGCTGGGTCAGCCCCAGCATTTT
TRBJ1-2 NA TRBV19 NA CASSMGVDTAYGYTF TGTGCCAGTAGTATGGGCGTAGACACGGCATATGGCTACACCTTC
TRBJ2-2 TRBD1 TRBV7-9 NA CASSVQGAHTGELFF TGTGCCAGCAGCGTACAGGGGGCCCACACCGGGGAGCTGTTTTTT
TRBJ1-1 NA TRBV19 NA CASSKSGVLSNTEAFF TGTGCCAGTAGTAAGTCCGGGGTACTTTCAAACACTGAAGCTTTCTTT
TRBJ2-7 NA TRBV6-6 NA CASSLVWNYEQYF TGTGCCAGCAGTTTAGTGTGGAACTACGAGCAGTACTTC
TRBJ2-7 NA TRBV11-3 NA CASSLGGPPYEQYF TGTGCCAGCAGCTTAGGGGGACCTCCCTACGAGCAGTACTTC
TRBJ2-1 NA TRBV4-2 NA CASSPTTLRPTSYNEQFF TGTGCCAGCAGCCCGACTACCCTTCGGCCCACCTCCTACAATGAGCAGTTCTTC
TRBJ1-1 NA TRBV25-1 once CASSENTEAFF TGTGCCAGCAGTGAAAACACTGAAGCTTTCTTT
TRBJ2-2 NA TRBV15 NA CATSRGLGGELFF TGTGCCACCAGCAGAGGACTGGGCGGGGAGCTGTTTTTT
TRBJ2-3 TRBD2 TRBV4-3 NA CASSQASGRGDTQYF TGCGCCAGCAGCCAAGCTAGCGGGCGAGGGGATACGCAGTATTTT
TRBJ1-1 NA TRBV7-9 NA CASSSQRDRLNTEAFF TGTGCCAGCAGCTCCCAACGTGACCGCCTGAACACTGAAGCTTTCTTT
TRBJ2-7 TRBD2 TRBV6-1 NA CASSPLAGPSYEQYF TGTGCCAGCAGCCCCCTAGCGGGGCCATCCTACGAGCAGTACTTC
TRBJ2-2 NA TRBV2 NA CASSEAAQVGGELFF TGTGCCAGCAGTGAAGCGGCACAGGTCGGCGGGGAGCTGTTTTTT
TRBJ1-2 NA TRBV11-2 once CASSLDLWGYTF TGTGCCAGCAGCTTAGATCTGTGGGGCTACACCTTC
TRBJ2-1 NA TRBV27 NA CASSLWADLSNEQFF TGTGCCAGCAGTTTATGGGCAGACTTATCCAATGAGCAGTTCTTC
TRBJ1-1 TRBD1 TRBV6-5 NA CASRPPGTDEAFF TGTGCCAGCAGGCCCCCGGGGACAGATGAAGCTTTCTTT
TRBJ2-5 NA TRBV5-4 NA CASSLVLRDEETQYF TGTGCCAGCAGCTTGGTATTACGGGACGAAGAGACCCAGTACTTC
TRBJ1-2 NA TRBV4-3 NA CASSQASAEDYGYTF TGCGCCAGCAGCCAAGCCTCCGCCGAGGACTATGGCTACACCTTC
TRBJ1-1 NA TRBV7-2 NA CASSSDRWNTEAFF TGTGCCAGCAGCTCGGACAGATGGAACACTGAAGCTTTCTTT
TRBJ1-1 NA TRBV7-8 NA CASSPSPFVEAFF TGTGCCAGCAGCCCCTCTCCTTTTGTGGAAGCTTTCTTT
TRBJ1-4 NA TRBV6-1 few CASQLVQATNEKLFF TGTGCCAGCCAACTCGTACAGGCAACTAATGAAAAACTGTTTTTT
TRBJ1-2 NA TRBV7-9 NA CASSLRREGSTYGYTF TGTGCCAGCAGCTTAAGGAGGGAGGGCAGTACCTATGGCTACACCTTC